One sample yielded the 27 T cell receptor beta chains listed below, sequenced in a study of PD-L1 blockade in urothelial cancer. Specified time point: peripheral blood 6 weeks after treatment start. Using immunoSEQ multiplex PCR, the repertoire was profiled, and TCRdb retains in-frame clones only, with some absent. This sample has more than 30,000 clones, with roughly nine tenths found just once. This sample comprised PBMCs, obtained around atezolizumab (anti-PD-L1) treatment. These receptors were obtained from a man of 80 years or more with urothelial cancer.

The chain carries TRBV4-2 and TRBJ2-1; 7 bases are a match to TRBD2. The CDR3 extends over 18 amino acids. Germline CDR1 is LGHNA and CDR2 is YNFKEQ. V was pared by 1 base and J by 4 bases, with 13 bases of the junction left unmatched. In DNA form, the CDR3 reads TGTGCCAGCAGCCAAGCCCCGCCGGCTAGCGGAGATTACAATGAGCAGTTCTTC. It codes for CASSQAPPASGDYNEQFF.

The chain employs TRBV5-1 and TRBJ2-2, with 9 bases that match TRBD2. CDR1 and CDR2 from the germline V gene are SGHRS and YFSETQ. The trim removed 9 bases at V and 0 bases at J, leaving 9 bases unmatched. CDR3 length: 16 amino acids. The CDR3 DNA reads TGCGCCACCAAATCTGGACTAGCGACGAACACCGGGGAGCTGTTTTTT. Amino acid sequence: CATKSGLATNTGELFF.

The chain is built from TRBV5-6 and TRBJ2-7, with D possibly being TRBD1 (6 bases). The CDR3 length is 16 residues. The V end lost 3 bases, the J end lost 2 bases, and 18 bases lay between the germline ends. In germline, CDR1 is SGHDT, CDR2 YYEEEE. The CDR3 sequence: CASSYPTGSAPYEQYF. The DNA of the CDR3 is TGTGCCAGCAGCTACCCTACAGGGTCTGCCCCCTACGAGCAGTACTTC.

The rearrangement links TRBV7-2 to TRBJ2-1; 9 positions match TRBD2. Germline-derived CDR1 and CDR2 are SGHTA and FQGNSA. Trimming cost V 5 bases and J 2 bases; bases outside gene matches: 7. The CDR3 runs to 16 residues. The CDR3 loop reads CASSPAGGWAYNEQFF. DNA of the CDR3: TGTGCCAGCAGCCCTGCGGGGGGGTGGGCCTACAATGAGCAGTTCTTC.

V usage is TRBV28 and J usage is TRBJ2-3; 9 positions match TRBD2. V gave up 3 bases and J gave up 10 bases; unmatched junction bases: 8. CDR3 length: 14 residues. CDR1 is MDHEN and CDR2 is SYDVKM in the germline V gene. In nucleotides, the CDR3 is TGTGCCAGCAGTTTGAATAGCGGGAGATTTTCGCAGTATTTT. This gives the protein CASSLNSGRFSQYF.

The genes are TRBV27 and TRBJ1-2; D is perhaps TRBD1 (5 bases). This CDR3 is 13 amino acids long. Germline V gene data show CDR1 as MNHEY and CDR2 as SMNVEV (reference sequence). Between the trimmed V and J ends, which lost 3 bases and 3 bases, there was a span of 8 bases. This chain's CDR3 is CASSLSGDYGYTF. The CDR3 bases are TGTGCCAGCAGTTTGTCGGGGGACTATGGCTACACCTTC.

In nucleotides, the CDR3 is TGTGCCAGCAGTTACTCTAATGACAGATTGTTCTACGAGCAGTACTTC. Protein: CASSYSNDRLFYEQYF. The chain carries TRBV6-5 and TRBJ2-7; maybe TRBD1 (5 bases). This CDR3 contains 16 residues. V was clipped by 0 bases and J by 3 bases, with 15 bases between them. Germline values: CDR1 MNHEY, CDR2 SVGAGI.

This chain uses TRBV11-2 with TRBJ2-5; a weak D match, TRBD1 (6 bases). This CDR3 is 15 amino acids long. Trimming took off 0 bases at V and 1 base at J, with 9 bases between the two ends. The V gene's germline CDR1 is SGHAT and CDR2 FQNNGV. CDR3 DNA: TGTGCCAGCAGCTTAGATTCGACAGGCCAAGAGACCCAGTACTTC. It codes for CASSLDSTGQETQYF.

The chain couples TRBV7-2 to TRBJ2-1; TRBD2 agrees at 16 bases. Germline lookup yields CDR1 SGHTA and CDR2 FQGNSA. J lost 3 bases, V lost 5 bases, and 7 bases had no gene match. The CDR3 sequence is 18 residues long. This CDR3 is CASSILGTSGRDYNEQFF. The CDR3 DNA is TGTGCCAGCAGCATACTAGGGACTAGCGGGAGGGACTACAATGAGCAGTTCTTC.

This clone was observed a single time. The V call is TRBV27, the J call TRBJ2-1; TRBD2 agrees at 9 bases. Germline CDR1 and CDR2: MNHEY and SMNVEV (reference sequence). The junction had 11 bases not matched to a gene; V was cut back by 2 bases and J by 0 bases. The CDR3 covers 19 residues. Here the CDR3 DNA reads TGTGCCAGCAGTTTAGGTCCTAGCGGGATCGATTTCTCCTACAATGAGCAGTTCTTC. It yields the protein CASSLGPSGIDFSYNEQFF.

This clone appeared a single time. An end of the junction does not agree with germline; a read error may underlie this. This chain connects TRBV2 to TRBJ2-7, with 8 positions matching TRBD2. The CDR3 consists of 16 residues. The germline V gene encodes CDR1 SNHLY and CDR2 FYNNEI. CDR3 coding DNA: TGTGCCAGCAGCCCCTGGGACTCAGGGACTAGTAAAGCTCCGGACTTC. Its protein is CASSPWDSGTSKAPDF.

V is TRBV2 and J is TRBJ1-4; D is possibly TRBD1 (6 bases). The CDR3 is 16 residues long. V was shortened by 0 bases and J by 8 bases, with 16 bases between the two germline ends. CDR1 and CDR2 (germline): SNHLY, FYNNEI. The CDR3 loop reads CASSEAAGGGKEKLFF. CDR3 nucleotides: TGTGCCAGCAGTGAAGCCGCGGGAGGGGGGAAAGAAAAACTGTTTTTT.

The chain employs TRBV9 and TRBJ2-1, with TRBD2 matching over 8 bases. The V gene end was trimmed by 2 bases and the J gene end by 6 bases; junction bases not matched to a gene: 4. Germline V lookup: CDR1 SGDLS, CDR2 YYNGEE. The CDR3 is 14 residues long. DNA for the CDR3: TGTGCCAGCAGCGTGCTAGCGGGTGGCAATGAGCAGTTCTTC. Amino acid sequence: CASSVLAGGNEQFF.

This rearrangement joins TRBV11-2 to TRBJ1-5; the D gene is possibly TRBD1 (5 bases). Germline CDR1 and CDR2: SGHAT and FQNNGV. V was trimmed by 4 bases and J by 2 bases, leaving 15 bases between them. The CDR3 spans 16 residues. CDR3 nucleotide sequence: TGTGCCAGCAGCTCAGCCCAGGGTTACGGCAATCAGCCCCAGCATTTT. It codes for CASSSAQGYGNQPQHF.

The chain combines TRBV29-1 with TRBJ1-1; possible D gene TRBD1, 5 bases. Trimming left V 3 bases short and J 4 bases short, with 12 bases between. CDR1 SQVTM and CDR2 ANQGSEA come from the germline V gene. The CDR3 length is 13 residues. CDR3 region: CSVDAWGGTEAFF. The CDR3 bases are TGCAGCGTTGATGCGTGGGGGGGCACTGAAGCTTTCTTT.

The chain has TRBV29-1 and TRBJ2-1; 9 bases fit TRBD1. The germline V gene encodes CDR1 SQVTM and CDR2 ANQGSEA. CDR3 length: 14 residues. After removal of 2 bases from V and 6 bases from J, the junction contained 5 bases not matched to a gene. In DNA form, the CDR3 reads TGCAGCGTTGAAAACAGGGGGCGTGTCAATGAGCAGTTCTTC. Its translation: CSVENRGRVNEQFF.

This chain links TRBV30 with TRBJ1-3; 9 bases map to TRBD1. V dropped 0 bases and J dropped 0; count of bases not matched to a gene: 12. Germline assignment: CDR1 GTSNPN and CDR2 SVGIG (reference sequence). CDR3 length: 19 amino acids. The CDR3 spells CAWSVWVGTGLRSGNTIYF. CDR3 in DNA: TGTGCCTGGAGTGTATGGGTAGGGACAGGGCTCCGCTCTGGAAACACCATATATTTT.

This rearrangement joins TRBV5-5 to TRBJ2-1, with D tentatively TRBD2 (7 bases). The germline V gene encodes CDR1 SGHKS and CDR2 YYEKEE (reference sequence). The V end lost 0 bases, the J end lost 4 bases, and 17 bases lay between the germline ends. This CDR3 spans 17 amino acids. This chain's CDR3 is CASSLVVGGGSYNEQFF. The CDR3 DNA follows: TGTGCCAGCAGCTTGGTCGTAGGGGGGGGAAGTTACAATGAGCAGTTCTTC.

This chain connects TRBV5-1 to TRBJ2-5, with TRBD1 identical over 10 bases. The length of the CDR3 is 15 residues. Trimming took 3 bases from V and 5 from J; bases not matched to a gene: 7. The V gene's germline CDR1 is SGHRS and CDR2 YFSETQ. The CDR3 nucleotides are TGCGCCAGCAGCTCCGGGACAGGGGCCCGGGAGACCCAGTACTTC. Encoded protein: CASSSGTGARETQYF.

V is TRBV13 and J is TRBJ1-1; possibly TRBD1 for D (6 bases). Trimming took 8 bases from V and 7 from J, leaving 14 bases between them. The CDR3 has 12 amino acids. Germline CDR1 reads PRHDT; CDR2 reads FYEKMQ (reference sequence). The CDR3 loop reads CASQQGRGEAFF. CDR3 DNA: TGTGCCAGCCAACAGGGCCGGGGTGAAGCTTTCTTT.

Only one count was recorded for this clone. The chain uses TRBV9 and TRBJ2-5; TRBD2 matches at 7 bases. The V gene end was trimmed by 0 bases and the J gene end by 3 bases; junction bases not matched to a gene: 8. Germline V CDR1 and CDR2: SGDLS, YYNGEE. The CDR3 has 16 amino acids. DNA of the CDR3: TGTGCCAGCAGCGTAGGGGGTGGGAGGGCCAAAGAGACCCAGTACTTC. Its protein product is CASSVGGGRAKETQYF.

This chain links TRBV5-6 with TRBJ2-5; 7 bases are a match to TRBD1. The germline V gene has CDR1 SGHDT and CDR2 YYEEEE. J was trimmed by 3 bases and V by 4 bases; bases with no gene match: 6. CDR3 length equals 14 residues. Written as DNA, the CDR3 is TGTGCCAGCAGCCCATTAACAGGGGAAGAGACCCAGTACTTC. Encoded protein: CASSPLTGEETQYF.

This chain uses TRBV10-2 with TRBJ2-7; TRBD2 agrees at 10 bases. The CDR3 covers 15 residues. Germline-derived CDR1 and CDR2 are WSHSY and SAAADI. Germline trimming cut 2 bases from V and 3 bases from J; bases unmatched to any gene: 4. CDR3 residues: CASSEALAGVYEQYF. The CDR3 nucleotides are TGCGCCAGCAGTGAGGCCCTAGCGGGAGTCTACGAGCAGTACTTC.

The chain employs TRBV6-5 and TRBJ2-7; the match to TRBD2 covers 8 bases. The CDR3 is 15 amino acids. Per germline, CDR1 MNHEY and CDR2 SVGAGI. V was clipped by 2 bases and J by 2 bases; unmatched bases: 5. This CDR3 is CASSYKREPPYEQYF. CDR3 DNA: TGTGCCAGCAGTTACAAGCGGGAGCCCCCCTACGAGCAGTACTTC.

The V and J genes are TRBV18 and TRBJ2-7; TRBD2 aligns across 8 bases. With 6 bases clipped from V and 7 bases from J, the junction kept 11 bases outside the gene matches. The CDR3 has 14 residues. Germline loops: CDR1 KGHSH, CDR2 LQKENI. The CDR3 region has the DNA TGTGCCAGCTCCCTAGGTAGCGGGGTCCGGGAGCAGTACTTC. Its protein product is CASSLGSGVREQYF.

The chain uses TRBV7-2 and TRBJ2-7; 9 bases line up with TRBD2. CDR3 length: 17 amino acids. Germline-derived CDR1 and CDR2 are SGHTA and FQGNSA. V lost 4 bases and J lost 4; bases outside the gene matches: 14. The CDR3 protein is CASSSPRPTSGAYEQYF. CDR3 bases: TGTGCCAGCAGCTCCCCACGCCCGACTAGCGGAGCGTACGAGCAGTACTTC. Based on the CDR3 plus reference TRBV7-2 and TRBJ2-7, the full variable domain is GAGVSQSPSNKVTEKGKDVELRCDPISGHTALYWYRQSLGQGLEFLIYFQGNSAPDKSGLPSDRFSAERTGGSVSTLTIQRTQQEDSAVYLCASSSPRPTSGAYEQYFGPGTRLTVT.

V usage is TRBV6-1 and J usage is TRBJ2-1; D gene uncertain. Germline CDR1 is MNHNS and CDR2 is SASEGT. Trimming removed 1 base at V and 5 bases at J, with 6 bases between. CDR3 length: 13 residues. Written as DNA, the CDR3 is TGTGCCAGCAGTGAAGTACAGAACAATGAGCAGTTCTTC. Protein sequence: CASSEVQNNEQFF.